The 32 T cell receptor beta chains listed next were all sequenced from one sample in a study of T cells in Graves' hyperthyroidism and ophthalmopathy. It was RNA transcripts that yielded the amplified TCR beta CDR3 regions. HTBI primers were the set used in a first-round RT-PCR of the TCR CDR3. From the multiplex PCR reads, TCRdb called clonotypes with MiXCR, one entry per CDR3 protein. The sample holds 500,000 to 650,000 distinct CDR3 sequences, 13% to 15% seen once. The sequenced material came from blood. These receptors were taken from a woman aged 45 to 65 with Graves' ophthalmopathy.

This chain uses TRBV15 with TRBJ2-1; D not resolved. The germline CDR1 and CDR2 sequences are LNHNV and YYDKDF (reference sequence). The CDR3 is made up of 15 amino acids. V dropped 0 bases and J dropped 0 bases, with 6 bases sitting between them. The CDR3 sequence is CATSRDPTSYNEQFF. The DNA for the CDR3 is TGTGCCACCAGCAGAGATCCCACCTCCTACAATGAGCAGTTCTTC.

Many counts were recorded for this clonotype. This chain connects TRBV11-1 to TRBJ2-7, with TRBD1 matching over 9 bases. Germline V gene lookup returns CDR1 SGHAT and CDR2 FQDESV (reference sequence). V lost 5 bases and J lost 5; bases outside the gene matches: 10. This CDR3 contains 15 residues. Written as DNA, the CDR3 is TGTGCCAGCAGCAAAAGACAGGGGGGTATCCACGAGCAGTACTTC. It encodes CASSKRQGGIHEQYF.

The rearrangement joins TRBV6-1 to TRBJ2-1; TRBD2 agrees at 15 bases. The CDR3 is 15 amino acids. Germline CDR1 is MNHNS and CDR2 is SASEGT. After removal of 6 bases from V and 7 bases from J, the junction contained 4 bases not matched to a gene. The chain's CDR3 is CASSGLAGGQNEQFF. In nucleotides, the CDR3 is TGTGCCAGCAGCGGACTAGCGGGAGGGCAGAATGAGCAGTTCTTC.

This clonotype was counted many times. J is TRBJ2-7 and V is TRBV2; D is perhaps TRBD2 (5 bases). Trimming removed 5 bases at V and 3 bases at J, with 11 bases between. The CDR3 runs 13 residues. Germline CDR1 reads SNHLY; CDR2 reads FYNNEI. The CDR3 sequence: CASSYMEVYEQYF. CDR3 sequence (DNA): TGTGCCAGCAGTTATATGGAGGTCTACGAGCAGTACTTC. Full variable domain (rest looked up from reference TRBV2 and TRBJ2-7): EPEVTQTPSHQVTQMGQEVILRCVPISNHLYFYWYRQILGQKVEFLVSFYNNEISEKSEIFDDQFSVERPDGSNFTLKIRSTKLEDSAMYFCASSYMEVYEQYFGPGTRLTVT.

In this sample, this clonotype turned up a few times. The chain links TRBV29-1 to TRBJ1-3; maybe TRBD1 (5 bases). The CDR3 is made up of 15 amino acids. V was shortened by 4 bases and J by 0 bases, with 13 bases between the two germline ends. Germline values: CDR1 SQVTM, CDR2 ANQGSEA. The CDR3 DNA is TGCAGCGTTGCAGAGGGACGGAGCTCTGGAAACACCATATATTTT. Translated, it gives CSVAEGRSSGNTIYF.

This clonotype occurred many times. The rearrangement links TRBV18 to TRBJ2-3, with 8 bases fitting TRBD1. V shed 6 bases, J shed 4 bases, and the junction held 12 bases outside the gene matches. This CDR3 spans 16 amino acids. The germline V gene has CDR1 KGHSH and CDR2 LQKENI. CDR3 loop: CASSLQQGGSADTQYF. CDR3 coding DNA: TGTGCCAGCTCTCTGCAACAGGGGGGTAGCGCAGATACGCAGTATTTT.

This clonotype was recorded many times. The CDR3 loop is CASTLAGPYNEQFF. The CDR3 nucleotides are TGTGCCAGCACCCTAGCGGGCCCCTACAATGAGCAGTTCTTC. The rearrangement joins TRBV27 to TRBJ2-1; 8 nucleotides line up with TRBD2. CDR3 size: 14 residues. CDR1 is MNHEY, CDR2 SMNVEV, per germline (reference sequence). Trimming took 7 bases from V and 2 from J; bases not matched to a gene: 4.

This clonotype showed up many times. This rearrangement joins TRBV10-3 to TRBJ2-7, with 10 bases that match TRBD1. The CDR3 contains 14 residues. The germline V gene encodes CDR1 ENHRY and CDR2 SYGVKD. J was trimmed by 3 bases and V by 6 bases; bases with no gene match: 5. Here the CDR3 DNA reads TGTGCCATCAGCCTGACAGGGGGCGACTACGAGCAGTACTTC. It translates to CAISLTGGDYEQYF.

The V call is TRBV28, the J call TRBJ1-4; D is uncertain. This CDR3 spans 12 amino acids. Trimming cost V 6 bases and J 8 bases, with 10 bases left between them. CDR1 is MDHEN, CDR2 SYDVKM, per germline. The CDR3 protein is CASRVWQEKLFF. The CDR3 nucleotides are TGTGCCAGCAGAGTGTGGCAGGAAAAACTGTTTTTT.

V and J are TRBV20-1 and TRBJ2-3; 7 bases line up with TRBD2. The CDR3 is 15 residues long. Germline CDR1 DFQATT, CDR2 SNEGSKA (reference sequence). Trimming at V came to 2 bases and at J to 5 bases, leaving 10 bases not matched to a gene. The CDR3 sequence is CSARLTSNWGDTQYF. The CDR3 bases are TGCAGTGCTAGATTGACTAGCAATTGGGGAGATACGCAGTATTTT.

This clonotype came up many times. The gene calls are TRBV16 and TRBJ1-5, with D possibly matching TRBD1 (5 bases). V was trimmed by 4 bases and J by 8 bases, leaving 18 bases between them. Germline V gives CDR1 KGHSY, CDR2 FQNENV. This CDR3 comprises 15 residues. CDR3 in amino acids: CASSPWRGGEEPQHF. CDR3 sequence (DNA): TGTGCCAGCAGCCCATGGCGGGGCGGTGAGGAGCCCCAGCATTTT.

This clonotype was observed at least ten times. V usage is TRBV28 and J usage is TRBJ2-7; D tentatively reads TRBD1 or TRBD2 (5 bases each). This CDR3 is 14 amino acids long. V lost 2 bases and J 4 bases, leaving 12 bases between the germline ends. CDR1 and CDR2 (germline): MDHEN, SYDVKM. The CDR3, as DNA: TGTGCCAGCAGTTTAGGGGGTCACTTATACGAGCAGTACTTC. It translates to CASSLGGHLYEQYF.

This clonotype was picked up many times. The genes are TRBV7-9 and TRBJ2-7; 10 bases line up with TRBD1. V lost 6 bases and J lost 3; bases outside the gene matches: 8. The CDR3 has 15 residues. Germline values: CDR1 SEHNR, CDR2 FQNEAQ (reference sequence). CDR3 loop: CASSYTGTGDYEQYF. In DNA form, the CDR3 reads TGTGCCAGCAGTTACACCGGGACAGGGGACTACGAGCAGTACTTC.

This clonotype was counted at least ten times. V gene TRBV28 combines with J gene TRBJ1-2; D remains ambiguous. V lost 5 bases, J lost 7 bases, and 17 bases lay in between. Per the germline V gene, CDR1 is MDHEN and CDR2 is SYDVKM. The CDR3 contains 14 residues. The CDR3 bases are TGTGCCAGCAGTCACCCGACGGAATTCGGTGGCTACACCTTC. Translated, it gives CASSHPTEFGGYTF.

This clonotype was detected many times. This chain links TRBV28 with TRBJ1-1, with no clear D. V dropped 1 base and J dropped 10 bases, with 10 bases sitting between them. Germline V gene sequence: CDR1 MDHEN, CDR2 SYDVKM. This CDR3 is 12 amino acids long. The CDR3: CASSLLKSPAFF. The CDR3 nucleotides are TGTGCCAGCAGTTTATTAAAGAGCCCAGCTTTCTTT.

This clonotype has ten or more counts. The gene calls are TRBV7-3 and TRBJ1-2; no definite D call. The CDR3 loop spans 13 amino acids. Trimming removed 5 bases at V and 5 bases at J, with 12 bases between. The germline CDR1 and CDR2 sequences are SGHTA and FQGTGA. The CDR3 sequence is CASSQRTGYGYTF. The DNA of the CDR3 is TGTGCCAGCAGCCAGAGGACTGGATATGGCTACACCTTC.

In its sample, this clonotype was seen many times. The CDR3 nucleotides read TGTGCCAGCAGCCCCCTAGCGGGAGCCAACGCAGATACGCAGTATTTT. This encodes CASSPLAGANADTQYF. The chain has TRBV9 and TRBJ2-3; 10 nucleotides align to TRBD2. CDR3 length: 16 residues. The germline CDR1 and CDR2 sequences are SGDLS and YYNGEE. V was pared by 4 bases and J by 4 bases, with 9 bases of the junction left unmatched.

This clonotype came up many times. The genes are TRBV5-1 and TRBJ1-1; no definite D call. V lost 0 bases and J 4 bases, leaving 7 bases between the germline ends. Germline V gene data show CDR1 as SGHRS and CDR2 as YFSETQ. The CDR3 runs to 13 residues. The CDR3 sequence: CASSLEALTEAFF. The CDR3 bases are TGCGCCAGCAGCTTGGAGGCCCTCACTGAAGCTTTCTTT.

The chain recombines TRBV28 with TRBJ1-2; D gene unclear. The CDR3 is made up of 14 amino acids. Germline CDR1 MDHEN, CDR2 SYDVKM. V lost 3 bases to trimming and J lost 4 bases, with 12 bases between them. CDR3: CASSLLDGLYGYTF. For the CDR3, the DNA is TGTGCCAGCAGTTTGCTGGACGGGCTCTATGGCTACACCTTC.

This clonotype was detected only a few times. The chain links TRBV4-3 to TRBJ2-5; 10 positions agree with TRBD2. The V segment lost 3 bases and the J segment 2 bases; nucleotides outside the gene matches: 6. The germline gives CDR1 LGHNA, CDR2 YSLEER. The CDR3 contains 16 residues. The CDR3 DNA is TGCGCCAGCAGCCAGAACCCGGGACTAGCGCAAGAGACCCAGTACTTC. It translates to CASSQNPGLAQETQYF.

This clonotype was detected a few times. The rearrangement links TRBV6-1 to TRBJ1-1, with D possibly TRBD1 on 5 matching bases. V lost 5 bases, J lost 1 base, and 11 bases lay in between. The CDR3 is 14 amino acids. Germline CDR1 is MNHNS and CDR2 is SASEGT. The CDR3 DNA reads TGTGCCAGCAGTCCGGACATAGGGAACACTGAAGCTTTCTTT. This sequence encodes CASSPDIGNTEAFF.

This clonotype was picked up a small number of times. This chain links TRBV4-2 with TRBJ2-7; 8 nucleotides match TRBD2. V lost 0 bases and J lost 5; bases outside the gene matches: 12. CDR1 and CDR2 (germline): LGHNA, YNFKEQ. The CDR3 is 17 amino acids. Written as DNA, the CDR3 is TGTGCCAGCAGCCAAGATAGGAGGGAGCGGGAGCTAAACGAGCAGTACTTC. Translating gives CASSQDRRERELNEQYF.

This clonotype was detected only a few times. The rearrangement joins TRBV6-1 to TRBJ2-6, with D perhaps TRBD1 (7 bases). The CDR3 runs 18 residues. Germline V gene sequence: CDR1 MNHNS, CDR2 SASEGT. Trimming stripped 7 bases from V and 0 bases from J, with 19 bases between. This CDR3 reads CASNQGGGSSSGANVLTF. The CDR3 nucleotides are TGTGCCAGCAACCAAGGAGGGGGCAGTAGCTCTGGGGCCAACGTCCTGACTTTC.

This clonotype has more than one count but fewer than ten. J is TRBJ2-1 and V is TRBV19; 10 bases are a match to TRBD2. Germline V gene sequence: CDR1 LNHDA, CDR2 SQIVND (reference sequence). Trimming at V came to 9 bases and at J to 9 bases, leaving 14 bases not matched to a gene. The CDR3 has 15 residues. This chain's CDR3 is CASAYRASGGTEQFF. In DNA form, the CDR3 reads TGTGCCAGCGCTTACCGGGCTAGCGGGGGCACTGAGCAGTTCTTC.

This clonotype was recorded at least ten times. The chain recombines TRBV11-2 with TRBJ1-1; D is unclear. The germline gives CDR1 SGHAT, CDR2 FQNNGV. V was cut by 5 bases and J by 4 bases, with 20 bases left in between. This CDR3 comprises 16 residues. The CDR3, as DNA: TGTGCCAGCAGCCCTTCACCCATGCAGAGCACCACTGAAGCTTTCTTT. This translates into CASSPSPMQSTTEAFF.

This clonotype was seen a handful of times. V gene TRBV4-1 combines with J gene TRBJ2-1; 9 bases fit TRBD2. CDR1 and CDR2 from the germline V gene are MGHRA and YSYEKL. CDR3 length equals 16 residues. Unmatched junction bases numbered 7, after V lost 7 bases and J lost 0 bases. The CDR3 sequence is CASMREGPSSYNEQFF. In nucleotides, the CDR3 is TGCGCCAGCATGCGGGAGGGACCAAGCTCCTACAATGAGCAGTTCTTC.

This clonotype was observed a few times. The genes are TRBV6-5 and TRBJ1-5, with a weak D call TRBD1 (5 bases). Germline CDR1 reads MNHEY; CDR2 reads SVGAGI. V dropped 0 bases and J dropped 9 bases, with 9 bases sitting between them. This CDR3 has 13 amino acids. CDR3 region: CASSYSRALPQHF. DNA for the CDR3: TGTGCCAGCAGTTACTCCAGGGCGCTGCCCCAGCATTTT.

This clonotype was observed at least ten times. This chain joins TRBV7-2 and TRBJ1-1; D ambiguous. CDR3 length: 13 residues. V lost 3 bases to trimming and J lost 3 bases, with 8 bases between them. Germline lookup yields CDR1 SGHTA and CDR2 FQGNSA. The CDR3 DNA reads as TGTGCCAGCAGCTTGATCGGGTACACTGAAGCTTTCTTT. Encoded protein: CASSLIGYTEAFF.

At least ten counts were recorded for this clonotype. A read error may produce the germline difference seen at one junction end. The genes are TRBV5-1 and TRBJ2-3; 15 bases match TRBD2. Germline V gene lookup returns CDR1 SGHRS and CDR2 YFSETQ. The CDR3 consists of 17 residues. The CDR3 protein is CAGSGGLAGGPADTQYF. For the CDR3, the DNA is TGCGCCGGCAGCGGAGGACTAGCGGGAGGGCCCGCAGATACGCAGTATTTT. Looking up the rest from reference TRBV5-1 and TRBJ2-3 gives the full variable domain: KAGVTQTPRYLIKTRGQQVTLSCSPISGHRSVSWYQQTPGQGLQFLFEYFSETQRNKGNFPGRFSGRQFSNSRSEMNVSTLELGDSALYLCAGSGGLAGGPADTQYFGPGTRLTVL.

The table lists this clonotype with many counts. The V and J genes are TRBV7-2 and TRBJ2-7; TRBD2 matches at 13 bases. Germline trimming cut 4 bases from V and 5 bases from J; bases unmatched to any gene: 11. The germline V gene encodes CDR1 SGHTA and CDR2 FQGNSA. CDR3 length equals 17 residues. This CDR3 is CASSWGLWTSGRNEQYF. Here the CDR3 DNA reads TGTGCCAGCAGCTGGGGGCTCTGGACTAGCGGGAGAAACGAGCAGTACTTC.

The genes are TRBV9 and TRBJ1-3, with 10 bases identical to TRBD1. Germline V gene data show CDR1 as SGDLS and CDR2 as YYNGEE. The junction had 12 bases not matched to a gene; V was cut back by 2 bases and J by 4 bases. The CDR3 is 18 residues long. This CDR3 reads CASSVPSGTGDGGNTIYF. The DNA for the CDR3 is TGTGCCAGCAGCGTCCCCTCCGGGACAGGGGACGGAGGAAACACCATATATTTT.

This clonotype has more than one count but fewer than ten. The chain links TRBV5-4 to TRBJ2-1; TRBD1 agrees at 9 bases. The CDR3 spans 15 residues. Losses at the gene ends were 5 bases for V and 9 bases for J; bases not matched to a gene: 12. Per the germline V gene, CDR1 is SGHNT and CDR2 is YYREEE (reference sequence). The chain's CDR3 is CASRNPGQGFVEQFF. CDR3 DNA: TGTGCCAGCAGAAACCCGGGACAGGGTTTTGTTGAGCAGTTCTTC.